This passage covers 19 T cell receptor beta chains from one sample sequenced in a study of blood T cell repertoires in COVID-19. Assay used: immunoSEQ multiplex PCR; TCRdb lists only in-frame clones, some missing. The sample gives tens of thousands of clones, approximately 79% of which show up once; about 15% is in the top ten. Material: peripheral blood. These receptors were obtained from a man between 65 and 80 years old with active or convalescent COVID-19.

This clone has a single count. The V call is TRBV10-3, the J call TRBJ1-2; D unclear. This CDR3 comprises 15 residues. Germline CDR1 reads ENHRY; CDR2 reads SYGVKD. V lost 0 bases and J lost 7, with 15 bases in between. The CDR3: CAISESRRQAGGYTF. The CDR3 DNA reads as TGTGCCATCAGTGAGTCGAGACGACAAGCGGGTGGCTACACCTTC.

V usage is TRBV7-2 and J usage is TRBJ2-2, with a possible D match to TRBD2 (6 bases). Trimming took 4 bases from V and 5 from J, leaving 8 bases between them. Per the germline V gene, CDR1 is SGHTA and CDR2 is FQGNSA. CDR3 length equals 13 residues. CDR3 sequence: CASSSLATGELFF. DNA of the CDR3: TGTGCCAGCAGCTCCCTAGCGACCGGGGAGCTGTTTTTT.

This clone occurred once. This may be a read error: a much more frequent sequence differs by one nucleotide. The same CDR3 can be traced to other DNA sequences in this sample. The chain uses TRBV9 and TRBJ2-7; 9 positions match TRBD1. J lost 3 bases, V lost 0 bases, and 1 base had no gene match. The germline V gene has CDR1 SGDLS and CDR2 YYNGEE. This CDR3 comprises 14 residues. CDR3 bases: TGTGCCAGCAGCGTAGGGACAGGGGTCTACGAGCAGTACTTC. Translating gives CASSVGTGVYEQYF.

The genes are TRBV7-9 and TRBJ2-7, with a tentative D call TRBD2 (6 bases). V lost 3 bases to trimming and J lost 7 bases, with 16 bases between them. The CDR3 covers 14 residues. Germline V gene lookup returns CDR1 SEHNR and CDR2 FQNEAQ (reference sequence). The CDR3 sequence: CASSLPRGTTEQYF. DNA for the CDR3: TGTGCCAGCAGCTTGCCCCGGGGGACGACAGAGCAGTACTTC.

The V gene is TRBV7-6, the J gene TRBJ2-5; no definite D call. Trimming cost V 1 base and J 5 bases, with 5 bases left between them. This CDR3 spans 12 amino acids. Germline lookup yields CDR1 SGHVS and CDR2 FNYEAQ. The CDR3 loop reads CASSLVGETQYF. CDR3 sequence (DNA): TGTGCCAGCAGCTTAGTGGGCGAGACCCAGTACTTC.

This chain joins TRBV18 and TRBJ1-2, with 8 bases lining up with TRBD1. There are 12 residues in the CDR3. The V gene end was trimmed by 6 bases and the J gene end by 12 bases; junction bases not matched to a gene: 9. Germline-derived CDR1 and CDR2 are KGHSH and LQKENI. The CDR3 is CASSPVQGVDTF. The CDR3 DNA sequence: TGTGCCAGCTCCCCGGTACAGGGGGTAGACACCTTC.

The CDR3, as DNA: TGTGCCAGCACACTAGCGGGGGCTGTGGCCGGGGAGCTGTTTTTT. The encoded protein is CASTLAGAVAGELFF. V and J are TRBV13 and TRBJ2-2, with 11 bases that match TRBD2. The CDR3 spans 15 residues. V gave up 7 bases and J gave up 6 bases; unmatched junction bases: 7. Germline V gives CDR1 PRHDT, CDR2 FYEKMQ (reference sequence). Supplemented by reference TRBV13 and TRBJ2-2, the full variable domain reads AAGVIQSPRHLIKEKRETATLKCYPIPRHDTVYWYQQGPGQDPQFLISFYEKMQSDKGSIPDRFSAQQFSDYHSELNMSSLELGDSALYFCASTLAGAVAGELFFGEGSRLTVL.

This clone has only one observation. The chain employs TRBV11-2 and TRBJ2-7, with unresolved D. CDR3 size: 13 residues. V dropped 10 bases and J dropped 3 bases, with 16 bases sitting between them. Germline values: CDR1 SGHAT, CDR2 FQNNGV. The CDR3 DNA is TGTGCCACTACGGAGTTTTCCGACTACGAGCAGTACTTC. Translated, it gives CATTEFSDYEQYF.

This clone showed up just once. This chain uses TRBV7-9 with TRBJ1-1; D remains ambiguous. Trimming cost V 2 bases and J 1 base, with 11 bases left between them. CDR1 is SEHNR, CDR2 FQNEAQ, per germline (reference sequence). This CDR3 comprises 15 residues. The CDR3 bases are TGTGCCAGCAGCTTAATTCAGGTCTCGAACACTGAAGCTTTCTTT. Amino acids: CASSLIQVSNTEAFF.

This chain uses TRBV19 with TRBJ1-5; the D is unclear. From germline, CDR1 is LNHDA and CDR2 SQIVND (reference sequence). The CDR3 has 15 residues. Trimming pared 5 bases from V and 0 bases from J, leaving 11 bases between. CDR3 amino acids: CASSPPPYSNQPQHF. DNA for the CDR3: TGTGCCAGTAGTCCCCCGCCCTATAGCAATCAGCCCCAGCATTTT.

J is TRBJ2-5 and V is TRBV18, with D maybe TRBD2 (5 bases). The CDR3 sequence is 14 residues long. V was clipped by 5 bases and J by 1 base, with 11 bases between them. Looked up from germline, CDR1 is KGHSH and CDR2 is LQKENI. The CDR3 sequence: CASSKTRGQETQYF. CDR3 nucleotides: TGTGCCAGCTCAAAAACTCGGGGCCAAGAGACCCAGTACTTC.

The J gene is TRBJ1-3, the V gene TRBV5-5; a possible D gene is TRBD1 (6 bases). Trimming left V 2 bases short and J 4 bases short, with 13 bases between. The CDR3 covers 15 residues. The V gene's germline CDR1 is SGHKS and CDR2 YYEKEE (reference sequence). In DNA form, the CDR3 reads TGTGCCAGCAGCTTTGGGAGAACAGGGGGAAACACCATATATTTT. It is translated as CASSFGRTGGNTIYF.

V usage is TRBV28 and J usage is TRBJ1-6, with D maybe TRBD1 (5 bases). The CDR3 runs 14 residues. Trimming took 3 bases from V and 8 from J, leaving 11 bases between them. The V gene's germline CDR1 is MDHEN and CDR2 SYDVKM. In nucleotides, the CDR3 is TGTGCCAGCAGTTTCCAGGGAATCCATTCACCCCTCCACTTT. Translated: CASSFQGIHSPLHF.

This chain uses TRBV28 with TRBJ2-2; TRBD2 agrees at 10 bases. Germline loops: CDR1 MDHEN, CDR2 SYDVKM. There are 15 residues in the CDR3. The J segment lost 5 bases and the V segment lost 2 bases, leaving 2 bases of the junction unmatched. CDR3 loop: CASSLLAGVTGELFF. In DNA form, the CDR3 reads TGTGCCAGCAGTTTACTAGCGGGGGTGACCGGGGAGCTGTTTTTT.

This chain links TRBV19 with TRBJ2-6; 12 positions agree with TRBD1. CDR1 is LNHDA, CDR2 SQIVND, per germline (reference sequence). The CDR3 totals 20 residues. V lost 5 bases, J lost 0 bases, and 11 bases stayed unmatched. The CDR3 coding sequence is TGTGCCAGTAGTTCTGGGACAGGGGGCTCCCTCAGCTCTGGGGCCAACGTCCTGACTTTC. Its translation is CASSSGTGGSLSSGANVLTF.

The chain joins TRBV5-6 to TRBJ1-2; 9 nucleotides line up with TRBD1. CDR1 is SGHDT and CDR2 is YYEEEE in the germline V gene. The CDR3 is 13 residues long. V trimming: 8 bases; J trimming: 7 bases; junction bases outside the gene matches: 9. Here the CDR3 reads CASWGQGIGGYTF. In DNA, the CDR3 is TGTGCCAGTTGGGGACAGGGTATAGGTGGCTACACCTTC.

The chain has TRBV12-3 or TRBV12-4 and TRBJ2-5; possibly TRBD1 for D (6 bases). The germline V and J ends were trimmed by 6 bases and 2 bases, with 10 bases remaining between them. The CDR3 is 13 residues long. CDR3: CASSQGLQETQYF. DNA for the CDR3: TGTGCCAGCAGCCAGGGGCTACAAGAGACCCAGTACTTC.

The rearrangement links TRBV19 to TRBJ2-7, with D unresolved. Germline assignment: CDR1 LNHDA and CDR2 SQIVND (reference sequence). CDR3 length equals 14 residues. The V and J ends lost 5 bases and 6 bases respectively, with 17 bases between them. In DNA form, the CDR3 reads TGTGCCAGTAGTTCTCGCGACCTAGTCTCCGAGCAGTACTTC. Its translation: CASSSRDLVSEQYF.

The V call is TRBV18, the J call TRBJ1-5; D is uncertain. V shed 1 base and J shed 0 bases, with 10 bases lying between them. Germline V gene sequence: CDR1 KGHSH, CDR2 LQKENI. This CDR3 contains 16 residues. CDR3 in DNA: TGTGCCAGCTCACCACTTCGGGAAGATAGCAATCAGCCCCAGCATTTT. Translation gives CASSPLREDSNQPQHF.